These 4 T cell receptor beta chains originate from one sample sequenced in a study of post-analysis software for immune sequencing data. Their specific antigens are unknown. Built from TCR beta cDNA, the libraries had unique molecular identifiers in them. TCRdb re-derived calls from the PCR reads in MiXCR, one entry per CDR3 protein. The sample records about 260,000 distinct CDR3 sequences, 30% to 45% being singletons. Study observations and caveats: A few TRBV segments appeared more often in patients than in controls, and TRBV5-6, TRBV5-1 and TRBV20-1 were among these.

The sample comprised blood. Every receptor here comes from a girl aged 10 to 17 with multiple sclerosis.

A few counts support this clonotype. The chain uses TRBV12-3 or TRBV12-4 and TRBJ2-7; 8 bases map to TRBD1. There are 14 residues in the CDR3. J gave up 2 bases and V 7 bases, and 7 bases lay outside the gene matches. The CDR3 spells CASNSGTGPYEQYF. The CDR3, as DNA: TGTGCCAGCAACTCCGGGACAGGACCCTACGAGCAGTACTTC.

This clonotype was seen ten or more times. J is TRBJ2-5 and V is TRBV5-1, with D possibly matching TRBD2 (5 bases). Germline V gene data show CDR1 as SGHRS and CDR2 as YFSETQ. The V end lost 4 bases, the J end lost 2 bases, and 12 bases lay between the germline ends. The CDR3 is made up of 14 amino acids. CDR3 amino acids: CASSGLRKQETQYF. CDR3 sequence (DNA): TGCGCCAGCAGCGGACTCCGGAAACAAGAGACCCAGTACTTC.

This clonotype showed up many times. The rearrangement links TRBV10-2 to TRBJ1-1, with TRBD1 as a possible D gene (6 bases). The CDR3 consists of 12 residues. Germline CDR1 reads WSHSY; CDR2 reads SAAADI. The germline V and J ends were trimmed by 8 bases and 5 bases, with 12 bases remaining between them. The CDR3 reads CASAPGATEAFF. CDR3 nucleotides: TGCGCCAGCGCCCCGGGGGCGACTGAAGCTTTCTTT.

With respect to this clonotype: A read error may be the cause here, since a much bigger clone is one base away. This chain links TRBV20-1 with TRBJ1-6, with D perhaps TRBD1 (6 bases). CDR1 is DFQATT and CDR2 is SNEGSKA in the germline V gene (reference sequence). CDR3 length equals 13 residues. CDR3 sequence (DNA): TGCAGTGCTGACTTAGGGGGTAATTCACCCCCCCACTTT. Translating it yields CSADLGGNSPPHF.